This T cell receptor beta chain was sequenced in a study of T cells in Graves' hyperthyroidism and ophthalmopathy. Study-wide context: Upon initial diagnosis and before any treatment, peripheral blood was collected.

This clonotype was seen repeatedly, ten times or more. Antigen specificity is unknown. Under 12 ml fresh peripheral blood yielded the PBMCs. Study-level findings and limits: A model of 13 V-J pairs discriminated ophthalmopathy from stable hyperthyroidism. A median 6.5 months before onset, the model predicted ophthalmopathy.

The TCR beta CDR3 regions underwent amplification using RNA transcripts as the source. The study used the HTBI primer set for a first-round RT-PCR of the TCR CDR3. TCRdb used MiXCR to reprocess the multiplex PCR reads, holding one entry per CDR3 protein. The table lists about 410,000 distinct CDR3 sequences, 14% to 15% of them singletons, with about 13% in the top ten. This TCR was recovered from a man younger than 30 with Graves' ophthalmopathy. The source material was blood.

The CDR3 region has the DNA TGTGCCAGCAGCCCTCGGGGGGGCGGGGTGGAGACCCAGTACTTC. Translated: CASSPRGGGVETQYF. The V and J genes are TRBV7-9 and TRBJ2-5; 8 bases are a match to TRBD2. CDR1 and CDR2 (germline): SEHNR, FQNEAQ (reference sequence). The CDR3 covers 15 residues. Trimming cost V 5 bases and J 5 bases; bases outside gene matches: 10.